The present TCR beta chain was sequenced within a study of T cells in Graves' hyperthyroidism and ophthalmopathy. Overall study findings and caveats: Through a model of 13 V-J features, ophthalmopathy was separated from stable hyperthyroidism. Most thyroid clonotypes that were expanded above 0.001 also turned up in blood.

RNA transcripts gave rise to amplified TCR beta CDR3 regions. With the HTBI primer set, the TCR CDR3 went through a first round of RT-PCR. TCRdb re-analysed the multiplex PCR reads in MiXCR, keeping a single row per CDR3 protein. The repertoire holds fewer than 350,000 distinct CDR3 sequences, roughly a fifth seen once, with 50% in the top ten. V gave up 1 base and J gave up 5 bases, with 14 bases separating them. Germline CDR1 is SGHAT and CDR2 is FQNNGV. CDR3 size: 15 residues. Uncontrolled infection, other autoimmune disease, pregnancy or lactation led to exclusion. Each diagnosis drew on symptoms, thyroxine, TRAb, thyroid ultrasound and orbital computed tomography findings. Regarding this clonotype: No antigen is known for it.

This clonotype was sampled from a woman between 45 and 60 years old with Graves' hyperthyroidism. The chain couples TRBV11-2 to TRBJ2-5; a possible D gene is TRBD1 (5 bases). Sequenced input: blood. CDR3 loop: CASSLGPGKQETQYF. The CDR3 DNA follows: TGTGCCAGCAGCTTAGGCCCAGGGAAGCAGGAGACCCAGTACTTC.